The T cell receptor beta chain described here comes from a study of human T cells and chemical hapten exposure. Time point reported: patch test 1, 2 weeks after DPC sensitization. The treatment was: therapeutic diphenylcyclopropenone sensitization with weekly scalp DPC. TCRdb called the RACE reads again in MiXCR, with one record for every CDR3 protein. The sample shows tens of thousands of distinct CDR3 sequences, 7% to 8% of them seen only once. Germline V gives CDR1 SGHVS, CDR2 FNYEAQ. Trimming cost V 2 bases and J 3 bases, with 17 bases left between them. The CDR3 has 18 residues. In its sample, this clonotype was seen many times.

The chain combines TRBV7-6 with TRBJ2-6; TRBD2 might be the D (5 bases). The clonotype comes from a woman in her 30s with alopecia areata. Some clones in this sample may be carry-over from other donors' samples. The sample here was whole blood, taken in connection with sensitization to the hapten diphenylcyclopropenone (DPC). DNA for the CDR3: TGTGCCAGCAGCTTAAGTGAGGGATCTCTTGGTGGGGCCAACGTCCTGACTTTC. Translation: CASSLSEGSLGGANVLTF.